The 18 T cell receptor beta chains below were found in one sample sequenced in a study of metastatic and nonmetastatic thyroid tumors. Using MiXCR, TCRdb reanalyzed the PCR reads. The sample includes roughly 18,000 clones, around a third of them seen just once. The entire patient cohort was treatment-naive prior to thyroid surgery. Source material: tumor tissue. The receptors come from a male donor with papillary thyroid cancer or a benign thyroid nodule (not recorded which). Some clones in this sample may be carry-over from other donors' samples.

The CDR3 is CASSYILDRSGEQYF. CDR3 bases: TGTGCCAGCAGTTACATCCTAGACAGATCGGGCGAGCAGTACTTC. This chain links TRBV6-5 with TRBJ2-7, with a possible D match to TRBD1 (5 bases). The ends were cut back, 2 bases at V and 6 bases at J, with 17 bases in the middle. There are 15 residues in the CDR3. Germline CDR1 and CDR2: MNHEY and SVGAGI.

This clone was seen more than once but under ten times. This chain uses TRBV28 with TRBJ2-1; tentative D call: TRBD2 (5 bases). The V and J ends lost 5 bases and 0 bases respectively, with 11 bases between them. Germline V gene data show CDR1 as MDHEN and CDR2 as SYDVKM. The CDR3 consists of 15 residues. The DNA for the CDR3 is TGTGCCAGCAGTGCGGGCCTTTCCTCCTACAATGAGCAGTTCTTC. This gives the protein CASSAGLSSYNEQFF.

This sequence joins TRBV4-2 and TRBJ1-1; D is unclear. Germline CDR1 is LGHNA and CDR2 is YNFKEQ. The CDR3 totals 12 residues. Trimming cost V 0 bases and J 1 base, with 0 bases left between them. CDR3 sequence (DNA): TGTGCCAGCAGCCAAGAGAACACTGAAGCTTTCTTT. Its translation: CASSQENTEAFF.

This clone is classed as medium-sized. The gene calls are TRBV19 and TRBJ2-3, with D maybe TRBD2 (6 bases). This CDR3 has 15 amino acids. Looked up from germline, CDR1 is LNHDA and CDR2 is SQIVND (reference sequence). Trimming stripped 5 bases from V and 1 base from J, with 13 bases between. This chain's CDR3 is CASSWDGGGTDTQYF. In nucleotides, the CDR3 is TGTGCCAGTAGTTGGGACGGAGGGGGCACAGATACGCAGTATTTT.

J is TRBJ2-1 and V is TRBV20-1; D might be TRBD2 (5 bases). CDR1 and CDR2 (germline): DFQATT, SNEGSKA (reference sequence). The CDR3 runs 15 residues. V was shortened by 3 bases and J by 7 bases, with 19 bases between the two germline ends. As DNA, the CDR3 is TGCAGTGCTAGTGATTCGACAAACGGCGGGAATGAGCAGTTCTTC. Amino acids: CSASDSTNGGNEQFF.

On this clone itself: Germline is not matched at one junction end, which may reflect a read error. The chain couples TRBV28 to TRBJ2-7, with 13 nucleotides matching TRBD2. Looked up from germline, CDR1 is MDHEN and CDR2 is SYDVKM. CDR3 length: 15 residues. CDR3 sequence: CASRHGTSGTYEKYF. CDR3 nucleotide sequence: TGTGCCAGCAGACACGGGACTAGCGGGACCTACGAGAAGTACTTC.

Within the sample, this clone is medium-sized. The rearrangement uses TRBV20-1 and TRBJ1-1; 9 nucleotides agree with TRBD1. The CDR3 extends over 14 amino acids. CDR1 DFQATT and CDR2 SNEGSKA come from the germline V gene (reference sequence). V lost 2 bases and J lost 6; bases outside the gene matches: 7. The CDR3 loop reads CSARPGTGLAEAFF. CDR3 in DNA: TGCAGTGCTAGACCCGGGACAGGGCTGGCTGAAGCTTTCTTT.

This clone was seen at least ten times. The chain employs TRBV19 and TRBJ2-4, with D perhaps assigned TRBD1 or TRBD2 (5 bases each). The germline V and J ends were trimmed by 1 base and 6 bases, with 13 bases remaining between them. The length of the CDR3 is 15 residues. The germline CDR1 and CDR2 sequences are LNHDA and SQIVND (reference sequence). CDR3 sequence: CASSIVRGVGNIQYF. In nucleotides, the CDR3 is TGTGCCAGTAGTATAGTGCGAGGGGTGGGAAACATTCAGTACTTC.

Remarks on this clone: An end of the junction does not agree with germline; a read error may underlie this. The chain is built from TRBV11-2 and TRBJ2-2; D may correspond to TRBD1 or TRBD2 (7 bases each). Germline CDR1 is SGHAT and CDR2 is FQNNGV. The CDR3 spans 15 residues. CDR3 coding DNA: TGTGCCAGCAGCTTAGTGGGAGGGGGCACCGGGCAGCTGTTTTTT. The encoded protein is CASSLVGGGTGQLFF.

The CDR3: CASSMFAGDDYEQYF. CDR3 DNA sequence: TGTGCCAGTAGTATGTTTGCGGGAGACGACTACGAGCAGTACTTC. This chain uses TRBV19 with TRBJ2-7, with 7 positions matching TRBD2. Germline V gives CDR1 LNHDA, CDR2 SQIVND (reference sequence). The trim removed 3 bases at V and 3 bases at J, leaving 8 bases unmatched. The CDR3 totals 15 residues.

This clone is labeled medium-sized. The J gene is TRBJ2-7, the V gene TRBV20-1, with TRBD2 matching over 9 bases. Germline lookup yields CDR1 DFQATT and CDR2 SNEGSKA (reference sequence). The CDR3 is 15 amino acids. Trimming removed 1 base from V and 0 bases from J; junction bases left unmatched: 4. The DNA of the CDR3 is TGCAGTGCTAGAGTACAGCGGGAGGTCTCCTACGAGCAGTACTTC. Translating gives CSARVQREVSYEQYF.

In its sample, this clone was seen many times. This chain joins TRBV28 and TRBJ2-7; 13 nucleotides match TRBD2. The CDR3 loop spans 15 amino acids. The junction had 6 bases not matched to a gene; V was cut back by 6 bases and J by 4 bases. Per the germline V gene, CDR1 is MDHEN and CDR2 is SYDVKM. CDR3 sequence: CASSRGTSGDYEQYF. The CDR3 bases are TGTGCCAGCAGCCGTGGGACTAGCGGGGATTACGAGCAGTACTTC.

The chain is built from TRBV6-4 and TRBJ2-7, with unresolved D. CDR1 and CDR2 (germline): MRHNA, SNTAGT. The V gene lost 6 bases and the J gene lost 1 base, with 25 bases spanning the gap. CDR3 size: 18 residues. CDR3 protein: CASRIVGFGASPSYEQYF. In DNA, the CDR3 is TGTGCCAGCAGAATCGTTGGGTTCGGCGCATCACCTTCCTACGAGCAGTACTTC.

The V call is TRBV7-8, the J call TRBJ1-5, with D hard to call. CDR1 SGHVS and CDR2 FQNEAQ come from the germline V gene. This CDR3 is built from 15 residues. The V and J ends lost 1 base and 14 bases respectively, with 21 bases between them. Written as DNA, the CDR3 is TGTGCCAGCAGCTTAGGTTCCCTTAGCAATCAGCACGAGCATTTT. Its protein is CASSLGSLSNQHEHF.

The chain has TRBV11-2 and TRBJ2-5; unclear D gene. CDR1 SGHAT and CDR2 FQNNGV come from the germline V gene. This CDR3 is built from 17 residues. Trimming shortened V by 3 bases and J by 3 bases, and 20 bases separated the two germline ends. In nucleotides, the CDR3 is TGTGCCAGCAGCTTGGATCTCTGGCCAGATAGGAAAGAGACCCAGTACTTC. Its protein product is CASSLDLWPDRKETQYF.

V usage is TRBV6-1 and J usage is TRBJ2-2, with D tentatively TRBD1 or TRBD2 (5 bases each). From germline, CDR1 is MNHNS and CDR2 SASEGT. The CDR3 extends over 15 amino acids. The ends were cut back, 6 bases at V and 3 bases at J, with 14 bases in the middle. For the CDR3, the DNA is TGTGCCAGCAGCCACGGGACCCTTTACACCGGGGAGCTGTTTTTT. It codes for CASSHGTLYTGELFF.

This chain joins TRBV12-3 or TRBV12-4 and TRBJ1-3; D may be TRBD1 (6 bases). CDR3 length: 14 residues. V was trimmed by 7 bases and J by 4 bases, leaving 14 bases between them. CDR3 bases: TGTGCCAGCACCTTCCCGGGGGCCGGAAACACCATATATTTT. Protein sequence: CASTFPGAGNTIYF.

The sample holds a few counts of this clone. The CDR3 does not end in the conserved phenylalanine or tryptophan, so this is likely a read error. The CDR3 nucleotides read TGCGCCAGCAGGCTCGCAGGACAGGGAACTGAAGCTTTCCTT. Its protein is CASRLAGQGTEAFL. The chain uses TRBV5-1 and TRBJ1-1; 8 positions agree with TRBD1. This CDR3 has 14 residues. J gave up 5 bases and V 5 bases, and 8 bases lay outside the gene matches. Germline CDR1 and CDR2: SGHRS and YFSETQ.